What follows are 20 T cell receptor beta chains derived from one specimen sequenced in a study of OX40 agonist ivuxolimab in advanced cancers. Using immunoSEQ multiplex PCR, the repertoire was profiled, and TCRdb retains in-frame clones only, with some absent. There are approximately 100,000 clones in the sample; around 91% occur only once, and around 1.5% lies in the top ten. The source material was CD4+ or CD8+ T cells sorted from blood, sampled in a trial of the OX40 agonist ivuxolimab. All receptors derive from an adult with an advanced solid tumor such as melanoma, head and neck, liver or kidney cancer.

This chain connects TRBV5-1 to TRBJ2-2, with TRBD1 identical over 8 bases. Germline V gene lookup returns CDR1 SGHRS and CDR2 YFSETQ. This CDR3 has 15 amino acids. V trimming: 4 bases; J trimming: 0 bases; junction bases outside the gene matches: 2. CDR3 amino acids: CASSRTGTNTGELFF. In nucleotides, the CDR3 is TGCGCCAGCAGCCGGACAGGGACGAACACCGGGGAGCTGTTTTTT.

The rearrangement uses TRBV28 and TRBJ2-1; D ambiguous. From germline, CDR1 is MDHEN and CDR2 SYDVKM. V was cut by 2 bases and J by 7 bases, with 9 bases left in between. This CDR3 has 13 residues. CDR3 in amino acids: CASSLVSRNEQFF. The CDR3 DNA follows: TGTGCCAGCAGTTTAGTCTCTCGGAATGAGCAGTTCTTC.

The CDR3 DNA is TGTGCCATCGCGCGGGACAGGGTTCTCGAGCAGTACTTC. Residues: CAIARDRVLEQYF. The chain uses TRBV10-3 and TRBJ2-7; 9 bases line up with TRBD1. V was pared by 8 bases and J by 6 bases, with 8 bases of the junction left unmatched. CDR1 ENHRY and CDR2 SYGVKD come from the germline V gene. The CDR3 spans 13 residues.

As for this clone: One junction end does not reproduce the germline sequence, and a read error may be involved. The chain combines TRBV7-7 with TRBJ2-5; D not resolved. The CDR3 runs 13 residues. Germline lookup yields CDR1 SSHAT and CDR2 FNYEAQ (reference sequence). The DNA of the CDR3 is TGTGCTAGCAGCTTAGCTCTGGTGGAGACCCAGTACTTC. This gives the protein CASSLALVETQYF.

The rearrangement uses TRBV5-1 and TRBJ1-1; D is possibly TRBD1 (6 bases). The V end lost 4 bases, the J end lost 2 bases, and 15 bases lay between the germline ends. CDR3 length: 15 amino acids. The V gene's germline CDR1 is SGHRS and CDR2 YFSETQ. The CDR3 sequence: CASSVSDRLNTEAFF. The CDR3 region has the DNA TGCGCCAGCAGCGTATCGGACAGACTTAACACTGAAGCTTTCTTT.

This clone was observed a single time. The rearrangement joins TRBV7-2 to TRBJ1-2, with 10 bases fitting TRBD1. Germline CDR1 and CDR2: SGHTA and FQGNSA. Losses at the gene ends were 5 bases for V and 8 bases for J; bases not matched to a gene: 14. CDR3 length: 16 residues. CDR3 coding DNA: TGTGCCAGCAGCCAGTCCGGGACAGGGGCCCGGGGAGGCTACACCTTC. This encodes CASSQSGTGARGGYTF.

This CDR3 is CASSSKLRLAPNEQFF. The CDR3, as DNA: TGTGCCAGCAGCTCAAAACTGAGACTAGCTCCTAATGAGCAGTTCTTC. The chain combines TRBV5-4 with TRBJ2-1; 7 bases are a match to TRBD2. The CDR3 totals 16 residues. Germline V CDR1 and CDR2: SGHNT, YYREEE (reference sequence). V was pared by 3 bases and J by 7 bases, with 13 bases of the junction left unmatched.

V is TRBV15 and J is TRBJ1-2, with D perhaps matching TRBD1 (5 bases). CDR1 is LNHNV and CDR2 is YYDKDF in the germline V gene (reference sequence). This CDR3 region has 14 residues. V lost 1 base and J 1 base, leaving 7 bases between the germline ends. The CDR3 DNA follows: TGTGCCACCAGCAGAGGGGGCATTAACTATGGCTACACCTTC. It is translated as CATSRGGINYGYTF.

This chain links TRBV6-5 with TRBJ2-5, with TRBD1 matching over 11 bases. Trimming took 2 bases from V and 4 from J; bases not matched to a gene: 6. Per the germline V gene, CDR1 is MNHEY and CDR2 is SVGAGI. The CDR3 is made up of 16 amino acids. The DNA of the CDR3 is TGTGCCAGCAGTTACACCCGGACAGGGGGCGCAGAGACCCAGTACTTC. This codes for CASSYTRTGGAETQYF.

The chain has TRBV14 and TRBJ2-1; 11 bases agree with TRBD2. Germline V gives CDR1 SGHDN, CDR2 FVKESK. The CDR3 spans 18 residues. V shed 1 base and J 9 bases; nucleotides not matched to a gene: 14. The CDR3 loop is CASSQAAPVAGGMGEQFF. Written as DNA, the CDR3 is TGTGCCAGCAGCCAAGCGGCCCCAGTAGCGGGAGGGATGGGTGAGCAGTTCTTC.

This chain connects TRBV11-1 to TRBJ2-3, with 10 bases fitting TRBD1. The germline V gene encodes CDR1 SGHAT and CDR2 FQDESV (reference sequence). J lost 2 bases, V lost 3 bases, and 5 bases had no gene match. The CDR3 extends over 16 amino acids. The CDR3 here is CASSFDRGLDTDTQYF. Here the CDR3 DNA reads TGTGCCAGCAGCTTCGACAGGGGGCTGGACACAGATACGCAGTATTTT.

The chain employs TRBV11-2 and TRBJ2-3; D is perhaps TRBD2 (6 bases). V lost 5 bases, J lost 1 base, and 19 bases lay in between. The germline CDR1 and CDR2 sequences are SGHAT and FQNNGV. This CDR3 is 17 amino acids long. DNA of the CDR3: TGTGCCAGCAGCCCTCTGGCGGGCTGGGGGGGCACAGATACGCAGTATTTT. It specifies CASSPLAGWGGTDTQYF.

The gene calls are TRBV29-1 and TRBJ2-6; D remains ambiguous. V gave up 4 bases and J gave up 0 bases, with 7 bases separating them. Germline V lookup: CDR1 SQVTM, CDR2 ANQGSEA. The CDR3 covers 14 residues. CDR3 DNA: TGCAGCGTTGCGAAGAGCTCTGGGGCCAACGTCCTGACTTTC. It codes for CSVAKSSGANVLTF. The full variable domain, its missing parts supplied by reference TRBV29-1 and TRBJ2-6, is SAVISQKPSRDICQRGTSLTIQCQVDSQVTMMFWYRQQPGQSLTLIATANQGSEATYESGFVIDKFPISRPNLTFSTLTVSNMSPEDSSIYLCSVAKSSGANVLTFGAGSRLTVL.

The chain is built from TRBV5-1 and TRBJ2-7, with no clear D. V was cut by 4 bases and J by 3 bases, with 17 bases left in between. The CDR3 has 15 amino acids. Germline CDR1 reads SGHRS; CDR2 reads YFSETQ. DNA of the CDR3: TGCGCCAGCAGCCCGGACGTGGATAGGAACTACGAGCAGTACTTC. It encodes CASSPDVDRNYEQYF. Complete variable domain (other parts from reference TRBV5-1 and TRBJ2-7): KAGVTQTPRYLIKTRGQQVTLSCSPISGHRSVSWYQQTPGQGLQFLFEYFSETQRNKGNFPGRFSGRQFSNSRSEMNVSTLELGDSALYLCASSPDVDRNYEQYFGPGTRLTVT.

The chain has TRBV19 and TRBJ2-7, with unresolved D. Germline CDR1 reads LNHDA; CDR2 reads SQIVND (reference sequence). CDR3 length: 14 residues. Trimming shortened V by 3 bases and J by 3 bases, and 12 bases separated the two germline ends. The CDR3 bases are TGTGCCAGTAGTATCTCGGCAGACCACTACGAGCAGTACTTC. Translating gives CASSISADHYEQYF. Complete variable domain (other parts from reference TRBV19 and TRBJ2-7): DGGITQSPKYLFRKEGQNVTLSCEQNLNHDAMYWYRQDPGQGLRLIYYSQIVNDFQKGDIAEGYSVSREKKESFPLTVTSAQKNPTAFYLCASSISADHYEQYFGPGTRLTVT.

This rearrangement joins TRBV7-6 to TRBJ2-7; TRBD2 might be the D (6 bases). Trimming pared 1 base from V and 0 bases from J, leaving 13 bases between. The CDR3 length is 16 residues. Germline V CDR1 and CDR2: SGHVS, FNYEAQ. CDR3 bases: TGTGCCAGCAGCTTAGGCTTTTCTAGCGCCTCCTACGAGCAGTACTTC. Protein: CASSLGFSSASYEQYF.

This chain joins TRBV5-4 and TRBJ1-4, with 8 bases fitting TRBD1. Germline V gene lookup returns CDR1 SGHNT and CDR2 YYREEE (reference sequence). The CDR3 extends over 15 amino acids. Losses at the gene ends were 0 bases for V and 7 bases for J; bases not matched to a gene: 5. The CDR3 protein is CASSLGTGPGEKLFF. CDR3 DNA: TGTGCCAGCAGCTTGGGGACAGGGCCAGGTGAAAAACTGTTTTTT.

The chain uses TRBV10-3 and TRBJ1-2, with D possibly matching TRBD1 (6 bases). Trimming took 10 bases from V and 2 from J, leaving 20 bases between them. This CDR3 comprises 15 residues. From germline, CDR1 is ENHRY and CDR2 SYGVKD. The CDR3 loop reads CATEDSIETNYGYTF. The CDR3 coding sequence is TGTGCCACCGAGGACAGCATCGAGACGAACTATGGCTACACCTTC.

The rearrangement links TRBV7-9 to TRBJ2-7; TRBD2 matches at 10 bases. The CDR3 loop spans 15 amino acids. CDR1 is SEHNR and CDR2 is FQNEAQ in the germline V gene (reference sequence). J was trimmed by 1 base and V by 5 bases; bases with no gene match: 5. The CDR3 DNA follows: TGTGCCAGCAGCGGGACTAGCGCAACGTCCTACGAGCAGTACTTC. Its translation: CASSGTSATSYEQYF.

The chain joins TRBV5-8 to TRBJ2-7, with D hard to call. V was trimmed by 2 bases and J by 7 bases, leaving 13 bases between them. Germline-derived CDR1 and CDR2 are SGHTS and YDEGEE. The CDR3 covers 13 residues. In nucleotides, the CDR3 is TGTGCCAGCAGCTTTAATATGGCGCGGGAGCAGTACTTC. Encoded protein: CASSFNMAREQYF.